The rows below give T cell receptor beta chains drawn from one sample of a study of blood T cell repertoires in COVID-19. Only in-frame clones appear in the TCRdb table, and some are missing; sequencing was by immunoSEQ multiplex PCR. The data hold 150,000 to 200,000 clones, with around four fifths observed a single time. The specimen sequenced was peripheral blood. These receptors were obtained from an older man with acute or convalescent COVID-19. Each CDR3 is given with its conserved first and last residue.

TRBJ1-2,TRBV5-1,CASSQDSEGYTF
TRBJ1-1,TRBV6-5,CASSYLLQGGAFF
TRBJ2-5,TRBV21-1,CASNGRTAKETQYF
TRBJ2-2,TRBV24-1,CATSEAPIGGELFF
TRBJ1-2,TRBV2,CASSGTGGEYGYTF
TRBJ2-1,TRBV24-1,CATSEAGTPYNEQFF
TRBJ2-7,TRBV19,CASSILGQGAYEQYF
TRBJ1-2,TRBV10-1,CASSDGQGSVGYTF
TRBJ2-2,TRBV2,CASREQGPTGELFF
TRBJ1-1,TRBV19,CASRDRAGTLNTEAFF
TRBJ2-2,TRBV29-1,CTLEDRNTGELFF
TRBJ1-1,TRBV12-3/TRBV12-4,CASSFFPPEAFF
TRBJ1-2,TRBV7-2,CASSPWTRRNGGYTF
TRBJ1-6,TRBV3-1/TRBV3-2,CASSQAGGRNSPLHF
TRBJ2-3,TRBV9,CASSVVKGAQGARDTQYF
TRBJ2-5,TRBV10-3,CAIRPPGQQETQYF
TRBJ2-5,TRBV6-2/TRBV6-3,CASSYFHSTQYF
TRBJ2-2,TRBV7-8,CASSFTSITGELFF
TRBJ2-7,TRBV7-9,CASRDTTVGEQYF
TRBJ1-1,TRBV11-1,CASSFKGDTEAFF
TRBJ1-5,TRBV2,CASSVDRVSNQPQHF
TRBJ2-5,TRBV4-1,CASSKARGETQYF
TRBJ1-1,TRBV5-5,CASSVRDSNTEAFF
TRBJ2-7,TRBV5-1,CASSSQTSGYEQYF
TRBJ2-5,TRBV5-4,CASSLLTGNQETQYF
TRBJ2-3,TRBV9,CASSVEAGVRTDTQYF
TRBJ1-5,TRBV19,CASSIGAGGQPQHF
TRBJ1-1,TRBV19,CASSIGVAAGSFTTEAFF
TRBJ1-1,TRBV19,CASSFRVRSTEAFF
TRBJ2-3,TRBV11-3,CASSGPGDRTDTQYF
TRBJ1-3,TRBV7-2,CASSSTFGNTIYF
TRBJ2-5,TRBV7-2,CASSLDGTGVEAQYF
TRBJ2-2,TRBV5-4,CASSLETGSSSGELFF
TRBJ2-3,TRBV7-6,CASSLKPSGTDTQYF
TRBJ2-5,TRBV5-4,CASSQQQGASTQYF
TRBJ1-6,TRBV7-8,CASSTPLTRGASSPLHF
TRBJ2-7,TRBV27,CASSLFQGKPSEQYF
TRBJ1-4,TRBV2,CASKDRAKVTNEKLFF
TRBJ2-1,TRBV10-3,CAISEGGSNNEQFF
TRBJ2-3,TRBV7-2,CASSRYTDTQYF
TRBJ2-2,TRBV27,CASSLAFSTGELFF
TRBJ2-2,TRBV7-8,CASSWGGGIETGELFF
TRBJ1-1,TRBV27,CASKPGQGAGTEAFF
TRBJ2-1,TRBV19,CASSIKGLAGYNEQFF
TRBJ1-5,TRBV28,CASSLQVQPQHF
TRBJ1-2,TRBV11-2,CASSLVLGGADYTF
TRBJ2-7,TRBV19,CASSNRGGASYEQYF
TRBJ1-5,TRBV16,CASSRDRGQPQHF